Shown below are 22 T cell receptor beta chains from a single sample sequenced in a study of OX40 agonist ivuxolimab in advanced cancers. Profiled with immunoSEQ multiplex PCR; TCRdb holds only in-frame clones, not every one. This sample has 65,000 to 95,000 clones, with approximately 89% found just once. This sample comprised CD4+ or CD8+ T cells sorted from blood, obtained in a trial of the OX40 agonist ivuxolimab. These receptors came from an adult with an advanced solid tumor such as melanoma, head and neck, liver or kidney cancer.

This clone was counted a single time. The chain employs TRBV11-2 and TRBJ1-1; D ambiguous. The germline gives CDR1 SGHAT, CDR2 FQNNGV. The CDR3 is 12 amino acids. Trimming pared 5 bases from V and 8 bases from J, leaving 12 bases between. For the CDR3, the DNA is TGTGCCAGCAGCCTTGGTAACTGGGAAGCTTTCTTT. Its protein product is CASSLGNWEAFF. The whole variable domain, filled in from reference TRBV11-2 and TRBJ1-1, reads EAGVAQSPRYKIIEKRQSVAFWCNPISGHATLYWYQQILGQGPKLLIQFQNNGVVDDSQLPKDRFSAERLKGVDSTLKIQPAKLEDSAVYLCASSLGNWEAFFGQGTRLTVV.

J is TRBJ2-6 and V is TRBV4-1, with 14 bases that match TRBD2. Germline values: CDR1 MGHRA, CDR2 YSYEKL. V was clipped by 5 bases and J by 3 bases; unmatched bases: 12. The CDR3 contains 20 residues. For the CDR3, the DNA is TGCGCCAGCAGCTTTGGCCCGGGACTAGCGGGAGTTGGTGGGGCCAACGTCCTGACTTTC. This encodes CASSFGPGLAGVGGANVLTF.

The genes are TRBV6-5 and TRBJ2-2; D not resolved. CDR3 size: 16 residues. V was cut by 3 bases and J by 0 bases, with 11 bases left in between. Germline CDR1 is MNHEY and CDR2 is SVGAGI. The CDR3, as DNA: TGTGCCAGCAGTTATGAGGCAGCGACGAACACCGGGGAGCTGTTTTTT. Its protein is CASSYEAATNTGELFF.

V is TRBV7-8 and J is TRBJ2-6; no clear D gene. Deletions cut 1 base from V and 16 bases from J, with 17 bases between. CDR1 SGHVS and CDR2 FQNEAQ come from the germline V gene. The CDR3 covers 14 residues. The CDR3 loop reads CASSLGEPFSVLTF. The CDR3 coding sequence is TGTGCCAGCAGCTTAGGCGAGCCTTTTTCGGTACTGACTTTC.

The rearrangement links TRBV19 to TRBJ1-5; D not certain. From germline, CDR1 is LNHDA and CDR2 SQIVND (reference sequence). This CDR3 has 13 amino acids. Trimming removed 10 bases at V and 3 bases at J, with 13 bases between. The CDR3 protein is CATTHGINQPQHF. DNA for the CDR3: TGTGCCACCACCCACGGGATCAATCAGCCCCAGCATTTT.

This chain links TRBV5-1 with TRBJ2-6; D is perhaps TRBD2 (5 bases). CDR1 is SGHRS, CDR2 YFSETQ, per germline. Trimming shortened V by 4 bases and J by 0 bases, and 11 bases separated the two germline ends. CDR3 length equals 16 residues. The CDR3 protein is CASSGEGISGANVLTF. For the CDR3, the DNA is TGCGCCAGCAGCGGAGAGGGCATCTCTGGGGCCAACGTCCTGACTTTC.

The V gene is TRBV13, the J gene TRBJ2-7; D not resolved. Germline V lookup: CDR1 PRHDT, CDR2 FYEKMQ (reference sequence). This CDR3 spans 13 amino acids. The ends were cut back, 1 base at V and 4 bases at J, with 8 bases in the middle. DNA of the CDR3: TGTGCCAGCAGCTTAGCGGCAAGGTACGAGCAGTACTTC. Translating it yields CASSLAARYEQYF.

This CDR3 reads CASSPSPGGGARTYEQYF. DNA of the CDR3: TGTGCCAGCAGCCCGAGCCCGGGAGGGGGGGCCCGAACCTACGAGCAGTACTTC. This rearrangement joins TRBV9 to TRBJ2-7; TRBD2 matches at 8 bases. The CDR3 has 18 residues. After removal of 4 bases from V and 2 bases from J, the junction contained 17 bases not matched to a gene. Germline lookup yields CDR1 SGDLS and CDR2 YYNGEE. Full variable domain (outside the CDR3, taken from reference TRBV9 and TRBJ2-7): DSGVTQTPKHLITATGQRVTLRCSPRSGDLSVYWYQQSLDQGLQFLIQYYNGEERAKGNILERFSAQQFPDLHSELNLSSLELGDSALYFCASSPSPGGGARTYEQYFGPGTRLTVT.

V gene TRBV6-6 combines with J gene TRBJ2-7; D remains unclear. V lost 2 bases and J lost 1, with 6 bases in between. This CDR3 is 13 amino acids long. Germline assignment: CDR1 MNHNY and CDR2 SVGAGI (reference sequence). The CDR3 reads CASSYLESYEQYF. CDR3 in DNA: TGTGCCAGCAGTTACCTGGAGTCCTACGAGCAGTACTTC.

The chain combines TRBV11-2 with TRBJ2-7; 16 bases line up with TRBD2. The CDR3 runs 16 residues. In germline, CDR1 is SGHAT, CDR2 FQNNGV. Germline trimming cut 5 bases from V and 7 bases from J; bases unmatched to any gene: 8. The CDR3 loop is CASSMGTSGRAREQYF. CDR3 bases: TGTGCCAGCAGCATGGGGACTAGCGGGAGGGCCCGGGAGCAGTACTTC. Using reference TRBV11-2 and TRBJ2-7 for the parts outside the CDR3, the full variable domain is EAGVAQSPRYKIIEKRQSVAFWCNPISGHATLYWYQQILGQGPKLLIQFQNNGVVDDSQLPKDRFSAERLKGVDSTLKIQPAKLEDSAVYLCASSMGTSGRAREQYFGPGTRLTVT.

The chain is built from TRBV27 and TRBJ2-1, with 10 bases matching TRBD2. The CDR3 spans 16 residues. Germline CDR1 is MNHEY and CDR2 is SMNVEV (reference sequence). J gave up 7 bases and V 9 bases, and 15 bases lay outside the gene matches. The CDR3 region is CASQGNGLAERNEQFF. The CDR3 DNA reads TGTGCCAGTCAGGGGAACGGACTAGCGGAACGAAATGAGCAGTTCTTC.

The J gene is TRBJ2-7, the V gene TRBV29-1; D possibly matches TRBD1 or TRBD2 (5 bases each). Germline CDR1 SQVTM, CDR2 ANQGSEA. V was cut by 6 bases and J by 2 bases, with 14 bases left in between. This CDR3 has 13 amino acids. CDR3 DNA sequence: TGCAGCGTAACCGGGACGGTAACCTACGAGCAGTACTTC. This codes for CSVTGTVTYEQYF.

For the CDR3, the DNA is TGCGCCAGCAGCCGGTTAGTTACAACTAATGAAAAACTGTTTTTT. Its translation: CASSRLVTTNEKLFF. The rearrangement joins TRBV4-1 to TRBJ1-4; D ambiguous. CDR1 MGHRA and CDR2 YSYEKL come from the germline V gene. V was trimmed by 4 bases and J by 0 bases, leaving 9 bases between them. The CDR3 length is 15 residues.

The chain uses TRBV7-2 and TRBJ2-1; either TRBD1 or TRBD2 may supply D (6 bases each). The V end was cut by 1 base, the J end by 5 bases, with 15 bases between. The length of the CDR3 is 16 residues. Looked up from germline, CDR1 is SGHTA and CDR2 is FQGNSA. This CDR3 is CASSLGPAGGHNEQFF. CDR3 nucleotide sequence: TGTGCCAGCAGCTTAGGACCAGCTGGGGGGCACAATGAGCAGTTCTTC.

This chain connects TRBV6-6 to TRBJ2-1; the D gene could be TRBD1 or TRBD2 (5 bases each). CDR1 is MNHNY, CDR2 SVGAGI, per germline (reference sequence). Trimming removed 6 bases from V and 6 bases from J, with 15 bases in between. The CDR3 has 14 residues. The DNA of the CDR3 is TGTGCCAGCAGCCCAGAATTGGGGGTCAATGAGCAGTTCTTC. Amino acid sequence: CASSPELGVNEQFF.

The sample holds one count of this clone. The genes are TRBV11-2 and TRBJ2-5, with unresolved D. TRBJ2-7 explains the end of the DNA better; the J call may be wrong. The length of the CDR3 is 14 residues. Germline V gene sequence: CDR1 SGHAT, CDR2 FQNNGV. The DNA of the CDR3 is TGTGCCAGCAGCTTTTTACAGCAAGCCTACGAGCAGTACTTC. As protein: CASSFLQQAYEQYF.

The genes are TRBV28 and TRBJ2-5; 13 positions match TRBD2. The CDR3 loop spans 16 amino acids. V lost 7 bases, J lost 7 bases, and 12 bases stayed unmatched. The germline gives CDR1 MDHEN, CDR2 SYDVKM. The CDR3 spells CASTLTSGRRGWTQYF. CDR3 bases: TGTGCCAGCACCCTGACTAGCGGGAGGAGAGGTTGGACCCAGTACTTC.

This clone was detected once. The DNA for the CDR3 is TGTGCCAGTAGTAAAGGGGGGGGAGAGACCCAGTACTTC. It codes for CASSKGGGETQYF. V usage is TRBV19 and J usage is TRBJ2-5; tentatively, D is TRBD2 (7 bases). The ends were cut back, 4 bases at V and 4 bases at J, with 10 bases in the middle. CDR3 length: 13 amino acids. Germline V gives CDR1 LNHDA, CDR2 SQIVND (reference sequence). Full variable domain (missing parts from reference TRBV19 and TRBJ2-5): DGGITQSPKYLFRKEGQNVTLSCEQNLNHDAMYWYRQDPGQGLRLIYYSQIVNDFQKGDIAEGYSVSREKKESFPLTVTSAQKNPTAFYLCASSKGGGETQYFGPGTRLLVL.

This clone appeared once. The gene calls are TRBV5-1 and TRBJ1-1, with D possibly TRBD1 on 5 matching bases. Germline V gives CDR1 SGHRS, CDR2 YFSETQ. V was shortened by 3 bases and J by 1 base, with 10 bases between the two germline ends. CDR3 length: 14 amino acids. The CDR3 region has the DNA TGCGCCAGCAGCTGGACACACACGAACACTGAAGCTTTCTTT. Protein: CASSWTHTNTEAFF.

The V and J genes are TRBV19 and TRBJ1-5; 8 bases agree with TRBD1. The length of the CDR3 is 14 residues. The junction had 2 bases not matched to a gene; V was cut back by 6 bases and J by 1 base. The germline gives CDR1 LNHDA, CDR2 SQIVND (reference sequence). The CDR3 nucleotides read TGTGCCAGTAGGACAGGGGCAAGCAATCAGCCCCAGCATTTT. It yields the protein CASRTGASNQPQHF.

The V gene is TRBV29-1, the J gene TRBJ2-7; 12 bases are a match to TRBD1. The CDR3 is 14 residues long. J gave up 3 bases and V 4 bases, and 4 bases lay outside the gene matches. Germline CDR1 SQVTM, CDR2 ANQGSEA. Here the CDR3 DNA reads TGCAGCGTTGGAGGGACAGGGGGCGTCTACGAGCAGTACTTC. Its protein is CSVGGTGGVYEQYF.

V gene TRBV9 combines with J gene TRBJ2-3; tentative D call: TRBD2 (7 bases). This CDR3 region has 16 residues. Trimming took off 3 bases at V and 7 bases at J, with 21 bases between the two ends. Germline values: CDR1 SGDLS, CDR2 YYNGEE. The CDR3, as DNA: TGTGCCAGCAGCGCCATAGGGGGGCAGACTAGCAATACGCAGTATTTT. Residues: CASSAIGGQTSNTQYF.